This TCR beta chain was observed in a study of blood T cell repertoires in COVID-19. Study at large: Acute and convalescent COVID-19 specimens originated in the United States, Italy and Spain. PBMCs, B-cell-depleted T cells, or T cells were the source of the cDNA or gDNA that made up the material.

In this sample, this clone turned up many times. Study processing details: The authors estimated nucleated cell counts from reference gene primer amplification. Using immunoSEQ multiplex PCR, the repertoire was profiled, and TCRdb retains in-frame clones only, with some absent. V and J calls and clone size are those listed in that table; D and trimming were worked out from the DNA. Of 95,000 to 150,000 clones listed, 86% are singletons. CDR3 size: 18 residues. Germline-derived CDR1 and CDR2 are GTSNPN and SVGIG (reference sequence). Trimming cost V 2 bases and J 5 bases; bases outside gene matches: 15.

V and J are TRBV30 and TRBJ2-5; 12 bases map to TRBD2. The sample taken for sequencing was peripheral blood. The TCR originated in a man between 40 and 49 years old with acute or convalescent COVID-19. In DNA form, the CDR3 reads TGTGCCTGGAGTCTGGTGGCGCTAGCGGGAGGGCCCCGGGAGACCCAGTACTTC. This encodes CAWSLVALAGGPRETQYF.